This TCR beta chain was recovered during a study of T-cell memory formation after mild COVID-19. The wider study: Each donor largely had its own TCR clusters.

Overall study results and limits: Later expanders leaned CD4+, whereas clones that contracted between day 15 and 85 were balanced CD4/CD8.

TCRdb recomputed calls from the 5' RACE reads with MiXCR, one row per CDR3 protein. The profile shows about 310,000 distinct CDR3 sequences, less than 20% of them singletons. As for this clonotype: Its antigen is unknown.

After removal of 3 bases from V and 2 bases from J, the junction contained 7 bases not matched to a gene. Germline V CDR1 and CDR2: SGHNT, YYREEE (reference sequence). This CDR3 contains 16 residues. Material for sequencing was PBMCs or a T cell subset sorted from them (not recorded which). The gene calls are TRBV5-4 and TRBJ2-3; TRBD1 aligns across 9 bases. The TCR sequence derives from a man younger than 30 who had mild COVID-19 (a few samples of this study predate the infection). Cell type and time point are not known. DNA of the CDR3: TGTGCCAGCAGCTCGGGACAGGGACCGGACACAGATACGCAGTATTTT. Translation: CASSSGQGPDTDTQYF.